This T cell receptor beta chain was recovered during a study of cytomegalovirus exposure and HLA in healthy donors. On the study more broadly: T cells numbering around 180 million yielded 100 million to 120 million unique TCR beta sequences in an earlier analysis. Study conclusions and caveats: Prediction of most subjects' HLA-A and HLA-B alleles by TCR beta sequences was reportedly accurate. Available immune exposure information covered CMV serostatus only. One cluster of highly shared sequence variants probably arose as a sequencing artifact.

The CDR3 has 16 amino acids. V shed 0 bases and J shed 4 bases, with 18 bases lying between them. From germline, CDR1 is SQVTM and CDR2 ANQGSEA. This clone was detected only a few times. Its target is not known. PCR used 60 Vbeta primers and 13 Jbeta primers. The protocol was immunoSEQ multiplex PCR, while the TCRdb copy is restricted to in-frame clones and leaves out a portion. The sample lists 170,000 or so clones; 79% were seen once. The rearrangement links TRBV29-1 to TRBJ1-1, with D unclear. Sequenced input: PBMCs. The receptor was derived from a woman aged 40 to 49 in good health and CMV-seronegative. CDR3 loop: CSVEDRRLAGSTEAFF. CDR3 DNA sequence: TGCAGCGTTGAAGACCGTCGATTGGCGGGGAGCACTGAAGCTTTCTTT. The whole variable domain, remainder taken from reference TRBV29-1 and TRBJ1-1, is SAVISQKPSRDICQRGTSLTIQCQVDSQVTMMFWYRQQPGQSLTLIATANQGSEATYESGFVIDKFPISRPNLTFSTLTVSNMSPEDSSIYLCSVEDRRLAGSTEAFFGQGTRLTVV.